Below, 6 T cell receptor beta chains from the same sample are listed, as sequenced in a study of OX40 agonist ivuxolimab in advanced cancers. Clones were sequenced by immunoSEQ multiplex PCR, and TCRdb holds only the in-frame ones, with some missing. The sample holds some 66,000 clones, around 83% seen once. The starting material was CD4+ or CD8+ T cells sorted from blood, obtained in a trial of the OX40 agonist ivuxolimab. These receptors all stem from an adult with an advanced solid tumor such as melanoma, head and neck, liver or kidney cancer.

The J gene is TRBJ2-7, the V gene TRBV13; D is possibly TRBD1 or TRBD2 (5 bases each). Trimming left V 5 bases short and J 2 bases short, with 16 bases between. Germline assignment: CDR1 PRHDT and CDR2 FYEKMQ (reference sequence). The CDR3 runs 15 residues. DNA for the CDR3: TGTGCCAGCAGCCCAGACGGGGCAGCCCCCTACGAGCAGTACTTC. Translation: CASSPDGAAPYEQYF.

This clone was found a few times. This chain connects TRBV5-1 to TRBJ1-1; 8 positions agree with TRBD1. The CDR3 covers 14 residues. Germline-derived CDR1 and CDR2 are SGHRS and YFSETQ. J lost 2 bases, V lost 3 bases, and 3 bases had no gene match. The CDR3 DNA follows: TGCGCCAGCAGCTCAGGACAGGGAAACACTGAAGCTTTCTTT. This codes for CASSSGQGNTEAFF.

The chain carries TRBV11-2 and TRBJ2-1; D is unresolved. Germline V CDR1 and CDR2: SGHAT, FQNNGV. Trimming took off 1 base at V and 10 bases at J, with 14 bases between the two ends. The CDR3 covers 14 residues. The CDR3 loop reads CASSLGGLGSEQFF. In DNA form, the CDR3 reads TGTGCCAGCAGCTTAGGAGGTTTGGGATCGGAGCAGTTCTTC.

V usage is TRBV7-3 and J usage is TRBJ2-6, with 7 bases aligning to TRBD1. Germline assignment: CDR1 SGHTA and CDR2 FQGTGA. V shed 0 bases and J 0 bases; nucleotides not matched to a gene: 2. The CDR3 covers 17 residues. CDR3: CASSLTGQSSGANVLTF. In DNA, the CDR3 is TGTGCCAGCAGCTTAACGGGACAGAGCTCTGGGGCCAACGTCCTGACTTTC.

The chain employs TRBV15 and TRBJ2-3, with D uncertain. With 3 bases removed from V and 2 bases from J, the gap between germline ends came to 6 bases. Germline CDR1 and CDR2: LNHNV and YYDKDF (reference sequence). The CDR3 length is 13 residues. The CDR3, as DNA: TGTGCCACCAGCAGTATTAACACAGATACGCAGTATTTT. It codes for CATSSINTDTQYF. The full variable domain, rest sourced from reference TRBV15 and TRBJ2-3, is DAMVIQNPRYQVTQFGKPVTLSCSQTLNHNVMYWYQQKSSQAPKLLFHYYDKDFNNEADTPDNFQSRRPNTSFCFLDIRSPGLGDTAMYLCATSSINTDTQYFGPGTRLTVL.

This clone was found once. The rearrangement links TRBV28 to TRBJ2-7, with D perhaps being TRBD1 or TRBD2 (5 bases each). Germline CDR1 and CDR2: MDHEN and SYDVKM. This CDR3 is 14 amino acids long. V was shortened by 1 base and J by 4 bases, with 11 bases between the two germline ends. Written as DNA, the CDR3 is TGTGCCAGCAGTTTATTGAGGGGCAGGTACGAGCAGTACTTC. Translation gives CASSLLRGRYEQYF.